One sample yielded the 28 T cell receptor beta chains listed below, sequenced in a study of regulatory T cells in long-lasting Graves disease. Time point in this sample: newly diagnosed GD, antithyroid drugs for less than 3 months. Making the TCR library involved RNA that had been extracted from PBMCs. With iRepertoire HTBI primers and Arm-PCR of CDR3 regions, TCR beta libraries were built. In TCRdb, the multiplex PCR reads were re-called with MiXCR into one record per CDR3 protein. Here the sample spans 420,000 or so distinct CDR3 sequences, roughly 17% being singletons. Separately, the same data were catalogued under a study of T cells in Graves' hyperthyroidism and ophthalmopathy.

This material consisted of peripheral blood mononuclear cells (PBMCs), taken at new diagnosis, from a patient treated with antithyroid drugs. These receptors were collected from a woman aged 18-29 years with Graves disease.

This clonotype has just a few counts. The genes are TRBV20-1 and TRBJ2-1, with TRBD2 matching over 14 bases. Trimming took 7 bases from V and 7 from J; bases not matched to a gene: 9. Germline CDR1 is DFQATT and CDR2 is SNEGSKA (reference sequence). The CDR3 runs to 15 residues. The CDR3 sequence: CSGRGLAGGLNEQFF. The CDR3, as DNA: TGCAGTGGTCGAGGACTAGCGGGAGGTTTAAATGAGCAGTTCTTC.

Ten or more counts support this clonotype. This chain joins TRBV29-1 and TRBJ2-5; TRBD1 aligns across 7 bases. The CDR3 consists of 15 residues. The germline V gene has CDR1 SQVTM and CDR2 ANQGSEA. J gave up 2 bases and V 6 bases, and 12 bases lay outside the gene matches. This chain's CDR3 is CSVSRTGASQETQYF. CDR3 nucleotides: TGCAGCGTAAGTAGGACAGGAGCATCTCAAGAGACCCAGTACTTC.

The V and J genes are TRBV2 and TRBJ1-6; D is unresolved. Trimming stripped 7 bases from V and 5 bases from J, with 9 bases between. CDR1 SNHLY and CDR2 FYNNEI come from the germline V gene. CDR3 length: 13 residues. The CDR3 DNA reads TGTGCCAGCAAAAGTGTTAATAATTCACCCCTCCACTTT. Its protein is CASKSVNNSPLHF.

A word on this clonotype: A much larger clone lies a single base off, so this may be a read error. V and J are TRBV28 and TRBJ1-5; TRBD1 is a possible D gene (5 bases). V lost 6 bases, J lost 3 bases, and 18 bases lay in between. The germline V gene has CDR1 MDHEN and CDR2 SYDVKM. The CDR3 covers 16 residues. In nucleotides, the CDR3 is TGTGCCAGCAGGTACGGGGCCCTGACCCACAATCAGCCCCAGCATTTT. This sequence encodes CASRYGALTHNQPQHF.

This clonotype came up many times. The rearrangement joins TRBV3-1 to TRBJ1-3, with D uncertain. Between the trimmed V and J ends, which lost 1 base and 0 bases, there was a span of 4 bases. This CDR3 has 14 residues. The germline CDR1 and CDR2 sequences are LGHDT and YNNKEL (reference sequence). CDR3 sequence: CASSQGHSGNTIYF. The CDR3 DNA reads TGTGCCAGCAGCCAAGGGCACTCTGGAAACACCATATATTTT.

In regard to this clonotype: With a far larger clone one base away, a read error is the likely cause. This rearrangement joins TRBV27 to TRBJ2-1; weak D call: TRBD2 (7 bases). The V and J ends lost 6 bases and 10 bases respectively, with 28 bases between them. Germline V gene data show CDR1 as MNHEY and CDR2 as SMNVEV (reference sequence). The CDR3 spans 17 residues. The CDR3 region is CASSYKRGGGPGGEQFF. Written as DNA, the CDR3 is TGTGCCAGCAGCTACAAAAGGGGGGGAGGCCCCGGGGGAGAGCAGTTCTTC.

This clonotype was recorded many times. This rearrangement joins TRBV20-1 to TRBJ2-1, with 8 bases fitting TRBD2. J was trimmed by 5 bases and V by 6 bases; bases with no gene match: 15. In germline, CDR1 is DFQATT, CDR2 SNEGSKA (reference sequence). There are 16 residues in the CDR3. The CDR3, as DNA: TGCAGTGCCGATGGGCGCCTAGCGGGTAACCACAATGAGCAGTTCTTC. Translating gives CSADGRLAGNHNEQFF.

The chain employs TRBV6-2 or TRBV6-3 and TRBJ2-7; 9 positions match TRBD2. The CDR3 sequence is 15 residues long. V gave up 2 bases and J gave up 5 bases; unmatched junction bases: 7. Germline V CDR1 and CDR2: MNHEY, SVGEGT. In DNA form, the CDR3 reads TGTGCCAGCAGTTACCCAAGCGGGAGGATAAACGAGCAGTACTTC. Amino acid sequence: CASSYPSGRINEQYF.

This clonotype was counted between two and nine times. J is TRBJ1-4 and V is TRBV13; maybe TRBD1 (5 bases). This CDR3 contains 17 residues. From germline, CDR1 is PRHDT and CDR2 FYEKMQ (reference sequence). V was clipped by 3 bases and J by 0 bases, with 14 bases between them. CDR3 DNA: TGTGCCAGCAGCTTCAAAGGGGCGCTTGCAACTAATGAAAAACTGTTTTTT. Protein: CASSFKGALATNEKLFF.

This rearrangement joins TRBV6-2 or TRBV6-3 to TRBJ2-1; a weak D match, TRBD2 (7 bases). Germline V gene sequence: CDR1 MNHEY, CDR2 SVGEGT. This CDR3 region has 15 residues. The ends were cut back, 3 bases at V and 8 bases at J, with 17 bases in the middle. CDR3: CASSYRGGGEDEQFF. CDR3 DNA: TGTGCCAGCAGTTATCGGGGAGGGGGTGAAGATGAGCAGTTCTTC.

The genes are TRBV11-2 and TRBJ2-3; D unclear. The end of the DNA aligns better with TRBJ2-1, so the J call may be wrong. The germline gives CDR1 SGHAT, CDR2 FQNNGV. The CDR3 has 14 amino acids. The CDR3 protein is CASSPITTSYEQFF. In DNA form, the CDR3 reads TGTGCCAGCAGCCCAATTACTACCTCCTACGAGCAGTTCTTC.

The chain links TRBV5-1 to TRBJ2-7, with D maybe TRBD2 (5 bases). The CDR3 length is 14 residues. V dropped 7 bases and J dropped 6 bases, with 20 bases sitting between them. CDR1 SGHRS and CDR2 YFSETQ come from the germline V gene. DNA of the CDR3: TGCGCCAGCGCCCCCGGAGGCGCACCGGCCGAGCAGTACTTC. This translates into CASAPGGAPAEQYF.

This clonotype has a count of ten or more. The rearrangement uses TRBV20-1 and TRBJ2-4; 8 nucleotides align to TRBD2. Trimming at V came to 6 bases and at J to 6 bases, leaving 7 bases not matched to a gene. Per germline, CDR1 DFQATT and CDR2 SNEGSKA (reference sequence). This CDR3 has 13 residues. CDR3: CSAQTGTRNIQYF. CDR3 nucleotides: TGCAGTGCCCAAACCGGGACTAGAAACATTCAGTACTTC.

V usage is TRBV15 and J usage is TRBJ2-1; D unclear. V gave up 0 bases and J gave up 9 bases, with 6 bases separating them. The CDR3 contains 12 residues. CDR1 and CDR2 (germline): LNHNV, YYDKDF (reference sequence). The CDR3 sequence is CATSRDWAEQFF. The CDR3 nucleotides are TGTGCCACCAGCAGAGATTGGGCTGAGCAGTTCTTC.

J is TRBJ2-3 and V is TRBV7-8; D unresolved. The germline V gene has CDR1 SGHVS and CDR2 FQNEAQ. The CDR3 is 12 amino acids. The V gene lost 5 bases and the J gene lost 7 bases, with 10 bases spanning the gap. The CDR3 sequence: CASSLHAHTQYF. DNA for the CDR3: TGTGCCAGCAGCCTACATGCGCATACGCAGTATTTT.

This clonotype was recorded only once. The chain combines TRBV30 with TRBJ2-7, with D possibly called TRBD1 or TRBD2 (5 bases each). Germline values: CDR1 GTSNPN, CDR2 SVGIG (reference sequence). The CDR3 contains 14 residues. Deletions cut 5 bases from V and 0 bases from J, with 14 bases between. The CDR3 nucleotides are TGTGCCTGGGCATGGTCAGGGAGCTCCTACGAGCAGTACTTC. Translating it yields CAWAWSGSSYEQYF.

This clonotype was seen at least ten times. The CDR3: CASSKKRETYEQYF. DNA of the CDR3: TGTGCCAGCAGCAAGAAGCGGGAAACTTACGAGCAGTACTTC. This chain connects TRBV11-3 to TRBJ2-7; 7 bases are a match to TRBD2. CDR1 is SGHNT and CDR2 is YENEEA in the germline V gene. The CDR3 has 14 residues. V shed 5 bases, J shed 4 bases, and the junction held 8 bases outside the gene matches.

This clonotype was detected a few times. The genes are TRBV28 and TRBJ2-6; D possibly uses TRBD1 or TRBD2 (7 bases each). The CDR3 has 18 amino acids. The V and J ends lost 4 bases and 0 bases respectively, with 16 bases between them. Germline V lookup: CDR1 MDHEN, CDR2 SYDVKM. CDR3 amino acids: CASSSRGGFGSGANVLTF. DNA for the CDR3: TGTGCCAGCAGTTCCAGGGGGGGATTCGGCTCTGGGGCCAACGTCCTGACTTTC.

In this sample, this clonotype turned up many times. The gene calls are TRBV7-6 and TRBJ2-7; D unresolved. This CDR3 is built from 15 residues. Between the trimmed V and J ends, which lost 4 bases and 7 bases, there was a span of 20 bases. Germline loops: CDR1 SGHVS, CDR2 FNYEAQ. CDR3 nucleotides: TGTGCCAGCAGCTCCCAAGGTTGGGAACTGGGGGAGCAGTACTTC. Its translation is CASSSQGWELGEQYF.

This clonotype was detected only a few times. The gene calls are TRBV20-1 and TRBJ2-2; TRBD2 matches 13 bases. V lost 6 bases, J lost 6 bases, and 7 bases stayed unmatched. The V gene's germline CDR1 is DFQATT and CDR2 SNEGSKA (reference sequence). This CDR3 region has 15 residues. CDR3 sequence: CSAQTSGRGAGELFF. The CDR3 nucleotides read TGCAGTGCGCAAACTAGCGGGAGGGGCGCCGGGGAGCTGTTTTTT.

This clonotype has a handful of counts. The chain uses TRBV15 and TRBJ1-3, with a possible D match to TRBD1 (5 bases). The CDR3 length is 15 residues. Germline V gene data show CDR1 as LNHNV and CDR2 as YYDKDF (reference sequence). V dropped 0 bases and J dropped 4 bases, with 10 bases sitting between them. DNA of the CDR3: TGTGCCACCAGCAGAGATCGGGACCGCGGAAACACCATATATTTT. Translated: CATSRDRDRGNTIYF.

This clonotype was counted ten times or more. The chain combines TRBV28 with TRBJ1-1; no definite D call. The length of the CDR3 is 14 residues. CDR1 is MDHEN, CDR2 SYDVKM, per germline. The V and J ends lost 1 base and 1 base respectively, with 7 bases between them. The CDR3, as DNA: TGTGCCAGCAGTTTATTTTCACAGAACACTGAAGCTTTCTTT. This translates into CASSLFSQNTEAFF.

The chain recombines TRBV6-5 with TRBJ2-3, with 11 bases identical to TRBD2. CDR1 is MNHEY, CDR2 SVGAGI, per germline. J was trimmed by 0 bases and V by 4 bases; bases with no gene match: 6. The CDR3 consists of 17 residues. DNA for the CDR3: TGTGCCAGCAGTTTTGTAGCGGGAGGGCCTAGCACAGATACGCAGTATTTT. The encoded protein is CASSFVAGGPSTDTQYF.

This clonotype was recorded many times. The gene calls are TRBV28 and TRBJ2-3, with 7 positions matching TRBD2. The J call is in doubt because the DNA end fits TRBJ2-7 better. The CDR3 loop spans 14 amino acids. Germline CDR1 MDHEN, CDR2 SYDVKM. The CDR3 region is CASTPRGESYEQYF. The CDR3 coding sequence is TGTGCCAGCACCCCTCGGGGGGAGTCATACGAGCAGTACTTC.

This clonotype has ten or more counts. The genes are TRBV5-1 and TRBJ1-2, with 7 bases lining up with TRBD1. The length of the CDR3 is 16 residues. The germline V gene encodes CDR1 SGHRS and CDR2 YFSETQ. Trimming cost V 5 bases and J 0 bases; bases outside gene matches: 10. CDR3 loop: CASSRGGGHTNYGYTF. In DNA, the CDR3 is TGCGCCAGCAGTCGGGGAGGGGGCCACACTAACTATGGCTACACCTTC.

This clonotype has at least ten counts. J is TRBJ2-5 and V is TRBV5-1, with 8 bases that match TRBD1. The germline V gene encodes CDR1 SGHRS and CDR2 YFSETQ. V shed 5 bases, J shed 1 base, and the junction held 7 bases outside the gene matches. This CDR3 contains 15 residues. The CDR3 region has the DNA TGCGCCAGCAGTTACGGACAGGGTCGCCAAGAGACCCAGTACTTC. It specifies CASSYGQGRQETQYF.

This chain uses TRBV20-1 with TRBJ2-1, with 9 bases that match TRBD2. The germline CDR1 and CDR2 sequences are DFQATT and SNEGSKA (reference sequence). V shed 5 bases, J shed 8 bases, and the junction held 16 bases outside the gene matches. There are 16 residues in the CDR3. The CDR3 DNA reads TGCAGTGCTGAAGAGGGGTTAGCGGGAGAGGTCTATGAGCAGTTCTTC. It yields the protein CSAEEGLAGEVYEQFF.

In this sample, this clonotype turned up many times. The V call is TRBV30, the J call TRBJ2-1, with D perhaps being TRBD1 or TRBD2 (5 bases each). Germline V gene lookup returns CDR1 GTSNPN and CDR2 SVGIG (reference sequence). Trimming took 5 bases from V and 0 from J, leaving 14 bases between them. The CDR3 has 15 amino acids. The CDR3: CAWSLWGSSYNEQFF. The CDR3 region has the DNA TGTGCCTGGTCCCTTTGGGGGAGCTCCTACAATGAGCAGTTCTTC.